This T cell receptor (beta chain) derives from a study of blood T cell repertoires in COVID-19. On the study more broadly: The United States, Italy and Spain provided the acute and convalescent COVID-19 samples. Sources were T cells, B-cell-depleted T cells, or PBMCs; the material itself was cDNA or gDNA.

Original analysis: From reference gene primer amplification, estimates of nucleated cell counts were derived. This table comes from immunoSEQ multiplex PCR, and its TCRdb copy is limited to in-frame clones, with some not included. That table is the source of V, J and clone size, and D and trimming were worked out from the DNA. Among 270,000 or so clones listed, about 89% were seen once. The CDR3 sequence is 13 residues long. Trimming shortened V by 9 bases and J by 3 bases, and 14 bases separated the two germline ends. CDR1 and CDR2 from the germline V gene are LNHDA and SQIVND (reference sequence). J is TRBJ1-1 and V is TRBV19, with D uncertain. Sequenced material: peripheral blood. This clonotype originated in a man aged 35-49 years with active or convalescent COVID-19. This CDR3 reads CASLSRRDTEAFF. CDR3 coding DNA: TGTGCCAGCCTGAGCAGGAGGGACACTGAAGCTTTCTTT. Drawing the rest from reference TRBV19 and TRBJ1-1, the complete variable domain is DGGITQSPKYLFRKEGQNVTLSCEQNLNHDAMYWYRQDPGQGLRLIYYSQIVNDFQKGDIAEGYSVSREKKESFPLTVTSAQKNPTAFYLCASLSRRDTEAFFGQGTRLTVV.